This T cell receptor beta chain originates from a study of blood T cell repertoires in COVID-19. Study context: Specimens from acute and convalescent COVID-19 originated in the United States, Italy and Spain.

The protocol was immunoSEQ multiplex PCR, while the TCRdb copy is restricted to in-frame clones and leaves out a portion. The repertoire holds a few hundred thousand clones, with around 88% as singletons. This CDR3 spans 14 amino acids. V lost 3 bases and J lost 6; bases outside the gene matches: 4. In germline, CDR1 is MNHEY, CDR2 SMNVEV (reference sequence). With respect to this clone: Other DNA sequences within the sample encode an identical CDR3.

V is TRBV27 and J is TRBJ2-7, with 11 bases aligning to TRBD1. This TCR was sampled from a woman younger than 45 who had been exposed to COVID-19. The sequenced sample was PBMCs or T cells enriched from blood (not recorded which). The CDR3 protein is CASSFGQGAGEQYF. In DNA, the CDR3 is TGTGCCAGCAGTTTTGGACAGGGGGCTGGCGAGCAGTACTTC.